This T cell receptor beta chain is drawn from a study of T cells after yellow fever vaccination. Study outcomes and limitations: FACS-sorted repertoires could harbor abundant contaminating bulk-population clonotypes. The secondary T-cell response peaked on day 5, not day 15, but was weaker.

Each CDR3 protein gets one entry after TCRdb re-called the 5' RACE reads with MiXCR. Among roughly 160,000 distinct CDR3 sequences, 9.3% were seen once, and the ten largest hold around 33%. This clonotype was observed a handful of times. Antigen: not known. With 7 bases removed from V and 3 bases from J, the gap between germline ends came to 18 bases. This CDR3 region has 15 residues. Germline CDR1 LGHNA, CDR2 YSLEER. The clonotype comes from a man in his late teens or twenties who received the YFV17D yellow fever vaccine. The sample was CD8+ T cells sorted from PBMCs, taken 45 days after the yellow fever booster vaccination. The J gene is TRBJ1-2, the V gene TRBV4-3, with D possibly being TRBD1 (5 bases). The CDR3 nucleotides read TGCGCCAGCACCCCCGGGGCTTCCCCCCACTATGGCTACACCTTC. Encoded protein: CASTPGASPHYGYTF.